Given below is one TCR beta chain in context. Antigen unknown. The sample is drawn from a study of T cell repertoires in cytomegalovirus infection. Germline trimming cut 6 bases from V and 1 base from J; bases unmatched to any gene: 2. The CDR3 totals 13 residues. CDR1 is MNHNS and CDR2 is SASEGT in the germline V gene. In TCRdb, the reads were re-called with MiXCR into one record per CDR3 protein. The sample carries under 200,000 distinct CDR3 sequences, roughly 28% recorded once. The study's findings and limits: Cumulative frequency (of public TCR beta family members) identified carriers of CMV plus the relevant HLA.

The gene calls are TRBV6-1 and TRBJ1-1, with 7 bases fitting TRBD1. Source material: PBMCs. The origin of this receptor is a human donor in good health (CMV status not recorded). Some clones in this sample may be carry-over from other donors' samples. This chain's CDR3 is CASRRTGNTEAFF. DNA for the CDR3: TGTGCCAGCAGGCGGACAGGGAACACTGAAGCTTTCTTT.